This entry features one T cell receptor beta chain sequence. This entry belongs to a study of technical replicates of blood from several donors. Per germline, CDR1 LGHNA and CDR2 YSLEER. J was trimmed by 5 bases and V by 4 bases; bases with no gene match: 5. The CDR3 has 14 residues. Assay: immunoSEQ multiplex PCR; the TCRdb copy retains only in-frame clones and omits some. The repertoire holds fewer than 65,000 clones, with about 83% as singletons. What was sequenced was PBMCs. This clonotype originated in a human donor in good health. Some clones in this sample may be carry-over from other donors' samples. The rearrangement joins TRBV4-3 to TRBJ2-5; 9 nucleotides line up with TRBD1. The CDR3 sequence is CASSPNRGLETQYF. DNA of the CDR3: TGCGCCAGCAGCCCAAACAGGGGGCTGGAGACCCAGTACTTC.